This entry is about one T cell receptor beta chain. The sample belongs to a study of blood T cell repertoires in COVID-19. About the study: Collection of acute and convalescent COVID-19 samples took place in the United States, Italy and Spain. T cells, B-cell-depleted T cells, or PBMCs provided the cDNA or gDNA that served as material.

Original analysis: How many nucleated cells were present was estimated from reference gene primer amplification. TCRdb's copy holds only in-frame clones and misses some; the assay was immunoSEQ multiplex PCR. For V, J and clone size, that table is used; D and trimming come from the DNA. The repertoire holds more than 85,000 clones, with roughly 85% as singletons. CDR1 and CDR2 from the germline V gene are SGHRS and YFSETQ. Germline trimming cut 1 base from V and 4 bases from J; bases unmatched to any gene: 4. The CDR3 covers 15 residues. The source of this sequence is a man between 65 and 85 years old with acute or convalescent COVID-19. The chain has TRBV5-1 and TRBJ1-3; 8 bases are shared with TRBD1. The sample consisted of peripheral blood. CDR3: CASSLRQGQGNTIYF. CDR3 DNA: TGCGCCAGCAGCTTGCGACAGGGGCAAGGAAACACCATATATTTT.